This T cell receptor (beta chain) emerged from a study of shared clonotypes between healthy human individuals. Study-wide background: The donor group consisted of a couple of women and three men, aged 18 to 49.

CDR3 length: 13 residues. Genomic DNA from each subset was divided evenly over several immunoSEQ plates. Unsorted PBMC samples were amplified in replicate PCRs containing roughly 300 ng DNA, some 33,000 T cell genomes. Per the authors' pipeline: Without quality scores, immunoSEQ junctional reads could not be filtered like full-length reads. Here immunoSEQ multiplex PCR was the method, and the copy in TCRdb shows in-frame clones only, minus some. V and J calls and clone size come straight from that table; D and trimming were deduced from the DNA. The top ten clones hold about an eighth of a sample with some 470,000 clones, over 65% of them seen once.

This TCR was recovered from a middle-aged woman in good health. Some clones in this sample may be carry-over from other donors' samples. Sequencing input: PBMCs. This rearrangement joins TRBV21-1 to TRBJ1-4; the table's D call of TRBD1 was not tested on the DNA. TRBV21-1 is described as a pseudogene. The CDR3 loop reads CASSKRDREKLFF. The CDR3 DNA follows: TGTGCCAGCAGCAAACGGGACAGGGAAAAACTGTTTTTT.